This T cell receptor beta chain derives from a study of blood T cell repertoires in COVID-19. Study-wide context: Sites in the United States, Italy and Spain provided acute and convalescent COVID-19 samples. In each case, the material was cDNA or gDNA derived from T cells, B-cell-depleted T cells, or PBMCs.

How the authors handled the data: Reference gene primers were amplified, and this amplification served to estimate nucleated cell counts. Libraries were prepared by immunoSEQ multiplex PCR; TCRdb keeps only in-frame clonotypes and omits some of them. The V and J calls and the clone size are those of that table, but D and trimming were determined from the DNA. The sample has about 120,000 clones, roughly 80% seen once. The TCR was taken from a man aged 50 or older with acute or convalescent COVID-19. The specimen sequenced was peripheral blood.

This chain's CDR3 is CASSQVGQGALGVGYTF. The CDR3 region has the DNA TGTGCCAGCAGCCAAGTCGGGCAGGGGGCGCTTGGTGTTGGCTACACCTTC. V and J are TRBV3-1 (or the pseudogene TRBV3-2) and TRBJ1-2; 8 positions agree with TRBD1. Looked up from germline, CDR1 is LGHDT and CDR2 is YNNKEL (reference sequence). V was pared by 1 base and J by 7 bases, with 14 bases of the junction left unmatched. The CDR3 is 17 amino acids.